One and the same sample provided the 5 T cell receptor beta chains below, sequenced in a study of T cells in Graves' hyperthyroidism and ophthalmopathy. Authors of the study amplified TCR beta CDR3 regions from RNA transcripts. First-round RT-PCR of the TCR CDR3 relied on the HTBI primer set. MiXCR, run by TCRdb on the multiplex PCR reads, gives a single entry per CDR3 protein. The top ten clones hold 2.5% to 4% of a sample with some 550,000 distinct CDR3 sequences, more than 15% of them seen once. What was sequenced was blood. All receptors derive from a woman aged 40 to 50 with Graves' ophthalmopathy.

This clonotype was seen at least ten times. The chain employs TRBV20-1 and TRBJ2-1, with a tentative D call TRBD2 (6 bases). The germline V gene has CDR1 DFQATT and CDR2 SNEGSKA (reference sequence). V lost 3 bases and J lost 2, with 11 bases in between. There are 14 residues in the CDR3. CDR3 nucleotides: TGCAGTGCTAGTAGGGCGGGAACCTACAATGAGCAGTTCTTC. Translated, it gives CSASRAGTYNEQFF.

Points on this clonotype: With a much larger clone just one base away, this may be a read error. This chain connects TRBV29-1 to TRBJ2-2; D uncertain. CDR1 and CDR2 from the germline V gene are SQVTM and ANQGSEA. The CDR3 is 12 amino acids. The CDR3 spells CSVEKNAGELFF. The CDR3 nucleotides are TGCAGCGTTGAGAAGAACGCCGGGGAGCTGTTTTTT.

The rearrangement joins TRBV7-2 to TRBJ2-1, with 12 bases lining up with TRBD2. Trimming removed 6 bases from V and 9 bases from J; junction bases left unmatched: 9. There are 15 residues in the CDR3. Germline V lookup: CDR1 SGHTA, CDR2 FQGNSA. CDR3 protein: CASRYPSGRAAEQFF. The CDR3 DNA is TGTGCCAGCAGGTACCCTAGCGGGAGGGCCGCTGAGCAGTTCTTC.

This clonotype was recorded many times. Written as DNA, the CDR3 is TGTGCCAGCTCATTCTACAGGGGTGACGCTTTCTTT. This translates into CASSFYRGDAFF. The chain couples TRBV18 to TRBJ1-1, with 7 bases fitting TRBD1. V was pared by 5 bases and J by 11 bases, with 8 bases of the junction left unmatched. The CDR3 contains 12 residues. Per the germline V gene, CDR1 is KGHSH and CDR2 is LQKENI. Full variable domain (outside the CDR3, taken from reference TRBV18 and TRBJ1-1): NAGVMQNPRHLVRRRGQEARLRCSPMKGHSHVYWYRQLPEEGLKFMVYLQKENIIDESGMPKERFSAEFPKEGPSILRIQQVVRGDSAAYFCASSFYRGDAFFGQGTRLTVV.

The CDR3 sequence: CASSSGATSLGNTIYF. The CDR3 nucleotides read TGTGCCAGCTCATCCGGGGCAACTTCTCTTGGAAACACCATATATTTT. V usage is TRBV18 and J usage is TRBJ1-3, with a tentative D call TRBD1 (5 bases). CDR3 length equals 16 residues. The germline V and J ends were trimmed by 5 bases and 3 bases, with 17 bases remaining between them. In germline, CDR1 is KGHSH, CDR2 LQKENI.